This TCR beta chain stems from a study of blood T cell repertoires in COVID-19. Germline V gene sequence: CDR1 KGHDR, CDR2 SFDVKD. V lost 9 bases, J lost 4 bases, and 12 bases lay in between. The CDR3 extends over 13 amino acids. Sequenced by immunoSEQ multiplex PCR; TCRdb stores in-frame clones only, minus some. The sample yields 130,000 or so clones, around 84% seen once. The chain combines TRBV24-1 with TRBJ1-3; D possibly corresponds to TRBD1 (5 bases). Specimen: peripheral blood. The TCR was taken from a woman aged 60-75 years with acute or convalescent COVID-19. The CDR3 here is CATPQGVGNTIYF. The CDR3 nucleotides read TGTGCCACCCCCCAAGGGGTCGGAAACACCATATATTTT.